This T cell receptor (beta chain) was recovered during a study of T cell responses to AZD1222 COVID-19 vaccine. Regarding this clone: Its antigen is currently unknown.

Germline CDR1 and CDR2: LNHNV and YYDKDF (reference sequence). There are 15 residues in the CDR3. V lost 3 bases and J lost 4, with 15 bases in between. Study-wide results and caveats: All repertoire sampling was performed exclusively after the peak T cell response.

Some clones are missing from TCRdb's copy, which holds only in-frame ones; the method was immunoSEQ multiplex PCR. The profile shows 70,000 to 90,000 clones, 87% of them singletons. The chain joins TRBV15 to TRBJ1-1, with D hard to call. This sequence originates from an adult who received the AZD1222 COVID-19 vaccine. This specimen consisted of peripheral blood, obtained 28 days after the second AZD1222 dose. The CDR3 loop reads CATSSGRNYATEAFF. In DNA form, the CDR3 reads TGTGCCACCAGCAGTGGACGTAACTATGCCACTGAAGCTTTCTTT.